These 2 T cell receptor beta chains share one sample of origin, sequenced in a study of T cells in localized non-small cell lung cancer. Data came from immunoSEQ multiplex PCR; TCRdb stores just in-frame clones and leaves some out. The sample yields some 38,000 clones, about 92% seen once. Sequenced here: peripheral blood, sampled before any cancer treatment. These receptors were collected from a female donor over 55 with stage I lung adenocarcinoma.

The chain couples TRBV7-9 to TRBJ1-1; D unclear. V lost 5 bases to trimming and J lost 8 bases, with 6 bases between them. The CDR3 contains 10 residues. Germline V gives CDR1 SEHNR, CDR2 FQNEAQ (reference sequence). CDR3 protein: CASSAVEAFF. Here the CDR3 DNA reads TGTGCCAGCAGCGCGGTGGAAGCTTTCTTT.

The chain combines TRBV11-2 with TRBJ2-5; D perhaps matches TRBD1 (5 bases). Germline-derived CDR1 and CDR2 are SGHAT and FQNNGV. This CDR3 has 11 amino acids. The V end lost 8 bases, the J end lost 2 bases, and 6 bases lay between the germline ends. In nucleotides, the CDR3 is TGTGCCAGCCGACAGCAAGAGACCCAGTACTTC. Encoded protein: CASRQQETQYF. Complete variable domain (other parts from reference TRBV11-2 and TRBJ2-5): EAGVAQSPRYKIIEKRQSVAFWCNPISGHATLYWYQQILGQGPKLLIQFQNNGVVDDSQLPKDRFSAERLKGVDSTLKIQPAKLEDSAVYLCASRQQETQYFGPGTRLLVL.